This T cell receptor beta chain derives from a study of CD8 T cells in Susac syndrome. A remark on this clonotype: As yet, its antigen is unknown.

The CDR3 totals 12 residues. Germline-derived CDR1 and CDR2 are SQVTM and ANQGSEA. Trimming left V 7 bases short and J 6 bases short, with 15 bases between. Study-wide results and caveats: That the number of individuals in its TCR sequencing and HLA analysis was relatively small was acknowledged by the study.

The patients who served as multiple sclerosis controls were treatment-naive and had stable or active relapsing-remitting disease that fulfilled the revised McDonald criteria. Bulk CD8+ and CD4+ cells came from magnetic negative isolation; CD8+ TEMRA by FACS. Random hexamers were used to reverse transcribe the RNA input (about 0.5 to 1 ug). Across 54 Vbeta and 13 Jbeta, TCR beta CDR3 was amplified with immunoSEQ multiplex PCR. TCRdb ran MiXCR on the immunoSEQ multiplex PCR reads and lists one entry per CDR3 protein. The table has around 200,000 distinct CDR3 sequences, 90% to 96% seen once. The source is a human donor with multiple sclerosis. V and J are TRBV29-1 and TRBJ1-1; D uncertain. Specimen: CD4+ T cells from PBMCs. The CDR3 loop reads CSAIITLAEAFF. CDR3 nucleotide sequence: TGCAGCGCAATTATTACCTTAGCTGAAGCTTTCTTT.